This passage covers 18 T cell receptor beta chains from one sample sequenced in a study of T cell responses to AZD1222 COVID-19 vaccine. Produced via immunoSEQ multiplex PCR; TCRdb's table is partial and in-frame only. This sample has about 150,000 clones, with under 95% found just once. This specimen consisted of peripheral blood, obtained on day 0 of AZD1222 vaccination. Receptors were obtained from an adult in good health.

V usage is TRBV28 and J usage is TRBJ2-7; no reliable D call. CDR3 length equals 13 residues. Germline V gene lookup returns CDR1 MDHEN and CDR2 SYDVKM. Trimming took off 2 bases at V and 6 bases at J, with 11 bases between the two ends. CDR3 in DNA: TGTGCCAGCAGTTTAAGGGCAGCCTCCGAGCAGTACTTC. Translating gives CASSLRAASEQYF.

J is TRBJ1-1 and V is TRBV27, with D tentatively TRBD1 (5 bases). Germline values: CDR1 MNHEY, CDR2 SMNVEV (reference sequence). This CDR3 comprises 13 residues. Trimming stripped 0 bases from V and 8 bases from J, with 10 bases between. CDR3 DNA: TGTGCCAGCAGTTTATCGGGGGATTTAGAAGCTTTCTTT. This codes for CASSLSGDLEAFF.

The CDR3 bases are TGTGCCAGCAGCAGTCCACTCGGTCTAGCCAAAAACATTCAGTACTTC. Its protein is CASSSPLGLAKNIQYF. The J gene is TRBJ2-4, the V gene TRBV6-6; no reliable D call. Germline-derived CDR1 and CDR2 are MNHNY and SVGAGI (reference sequence). V shed 6 bases and J shed 0 bases, with 15 bases lying between them. CDR3 size: 16 residues.

The V and J genes are TRBV14 and TRBJ2-1, with TRBD1 matching 7 bases. CDR3 length: 15 amino acids. With V trimmed by 4 bases and J by 8 bases, 11 bases remained unmatched. CDR1 and CDR2 (germline): SGHDN, FVKESK. The CDR3 nucleotides are TGTGCCAGCAGCCGAAGACAGGGCATTATCGATGAGCAGTTCTTC. Encoded protein: CASSRRQGIIDEQFF.

The chain is built from TRBV5-1 and TRBJ2-5; 8 positions agree with TRBD1. This CDR3 region has 13 residues. The ends lost 3 bases at V and 5 bases at J; junction bases unmatched: 3. Germline CDR1 is SGHRS and CDR2 is YFSETQ. CDR3: CASSWGQEETQYF. The CDR3 DNA is TGCGCCAGCAGCTGGGGACAGGAGGAGACCCAGTACTTC.

The J gene is TRBJ2-7, the V gene TRBV4-1; perhaps TRBD1 as D (6 bases). Germline CDR1 reads MGHRA; CDR2 reads YSYEKL. The CDR3 is 16 residues long. The ends were cut back, 1 base at V and 2 bases at J, with 15 bases in the middle. CDR3 nucleotide sequence: TGCGCCAGCAGCCAAGGAGAAGGGGGTCCGACCTACGAGCAGTACTTC. This encodes CASSQGEGGPTYEQYF.

There are a few counts of this clone. The CDR3 sequence: CASSSRFEETQYF. CDR3 coding DNA: TGTGCCAGTAGTAGCAGGTTCGAAGAGACCCAGTACTTC. V is TRBV19 and J is TRBJ2-5; no clear D gene. V lost 4 bases, J lost 3 bases, and 9 bases lay in between. The germline V gene has CDR1 LNHDA and CDR2 SQIVND (reference sequence). CDR3 length equals 13 residues.

Details on this clone: The same CDR3 also results from other DNA sequences found in this sample. This rearrangement joins TRBV12-3 or TRBV12-4 to TRBJ1-1; D unclear. The CDR3 extends over 13 amino acids. Trimming left V 0 bases short and J 0 bases short, with 2 bases between. The CDR3, as DNA: TGTGCCAGCAGTTTAGCAGTGAACACTGAAGCTTTCTTT. Translation gives CASSLAVNTEAFF.

The V call is TRBV6-1, the J call TRBJ2-3, with a weak D call TRBD1 (6 bases). The CDR3 consists of 16 residues. Germline lookup yields CDR1 MNHNS and CDR2 SASEGT. V was clipped by 0 bases and J by 2 bases, with 12 bases between them. CDR3 nucleotide sequence: TGTGCCAGCAGTGAAGCGCTCTGGACAGCCACAGATACGCAGTATTTT. This sequence encodes CASSEALWTATDTQYF.

V is TRBV7-8 and J is TRBJ2-1; 10 nucleotides match TRBD2. V lost 8 bases, J lost 4 bases, and 5 bases stayed unmatched. Germline assignment: CDR1 SGHVS and CDR2 FQNEAQ. This CDR3 contains 14 residues. The CDR3 protein is CASALAGPYNEQFF. The CDR3 region has the DNA TGTGCCAGCGCACTAGCGGGACCATACAATGAGCAGTTCTTC.

The table lists this clone with a count of one. V usage is TRBV28 and J usage is TRBJ2-5, with D possibly being TRBD1 or TRBD2 (6 bases each). There are 17 residues in the CDR3. Germline CDR1 is MDHEN and CDR2 is SYDVKM. V lost 2 bases to trimming and J lost 5 bases, with 21 bases between them. CDR3 sequence: CASSLTLGGTKGETQYF. DNA of the CDR3: TGTGCCAGCAGTTTAACCCTAGGGGGGACAAAGGGGGAGACCCAGTACTTC.

A few counts support this clone. The chain carries TRBV6-1 and TRBJ2-5; 9 bases match TRBD1. Trimming at V came to 0 bases and at J to 7 bases, leaving 9 bases not matched to a gene. This CDR3 contains 16 residues. From germline, CDR1 is MNHNS and CDR2 SASEGT. CDR3 nucleotides: TGTGCCAGCAGTGAAGCGTCCGGACAGGGGTGGGCGACCCAGTACTTC. This encodes CASSEASGQGWATQYF.

The chain is built from TRBV11-2 and TRBJ2-1; 8 bases agree with TRBD2. Trimming took 5 bases from V and 6 from J; bases not matched to a gene: 9. CDR3 length equals 15 residues. Germline CDR1 reads SGHAT; CDR2 reads FQNNGV. This chain's CDR3 is CASSRLAGSTNEQFF. CDR3 bases: TGTGCCAGCAGCAGGCTAGCGGGCTCCACCAATGAGCAGTTCTTC.

This chain links TRBV6-2 or TRBV6-3 with TRBJ1-1; D is perhaps TRBD1 (5 bases). CDR3 length: 13 residues. CDR1 and CDR2 from the germline V gene are MNHEY and SVGEGT. Trimming removed 5 bases at V and 10 bases at J, with 17 bases between. CDR3 DNA sequence: TGTGCCAGCAGTCGCGAAGGGGTACATGTAGCTTTCTTT. This codes for CASSREGVHVAFF.

The chain employs TRBV6-2 or TRBV6-3 and TRBJ2-1; the D call may be TRBD1 or TRBD2 (5 bases each). V gave up 2 bases and J gave up 8 bases, with 10 bases separating them. CDR1 and CDR2 from the germline V gene are MNHEY and SVGEGT. The length of the CDR3 is 13 residues. The chain's CDR3 is CASSYPGQHEQFF. The CDR3 bases are TGTGCCAGCAGTTACCCGGGGCAGCATGAGCAGTTCTTC.

The count of this clone is one. The chain carries TRBV12-5 and TRBJ1-4; D might be TRBD1 (5 bases). The germline V gene encodes CDR1 LGHNT and CDR2 FRNRAP. This CDR3 comprises 13 residues. Trimming removed 6 bases from V and 1 base from J, with 6 bases in between. As DNA, the CDR3 is TGTGCTAGTGGGGGGGGAACTAATGAAAAACTGTTTTTT. This sequence encodes CASGGGTNEKLFF.

This chain connects TRBV5-1 to TRBJ2-1, with D unresolved. Germline assignment: CDR1 SGHRS and CDR2 YFSETQ. This CDR3 has 13 amino acids. Trimming removed 7 bases from V and 4 bases from J, with 12 bases in between. The CDR3, as DNA: TGCGCCAGCGCCTCGCTCCCTTACAATGAGCAGTTCTTC. Translation: CASASLPYNEQFF.

This chain uses TRBV7-9 with TRBJ1-1, with D unresolved. The length of the CDR3 is 14 residues. Germline CDR1 reads SEHNR; CDR2 reads FQNEAQ (reference sequence). V was shortened by 4 bases and J by 1 base, with 10 bases between the two germline ends. This CDR3 reads CASSSRFRNTEAFF. For the CDR3, the DNA is TGTGCCAGCAGCTCCAGATTCAGGAACACTGAAGCTTTCTTT.